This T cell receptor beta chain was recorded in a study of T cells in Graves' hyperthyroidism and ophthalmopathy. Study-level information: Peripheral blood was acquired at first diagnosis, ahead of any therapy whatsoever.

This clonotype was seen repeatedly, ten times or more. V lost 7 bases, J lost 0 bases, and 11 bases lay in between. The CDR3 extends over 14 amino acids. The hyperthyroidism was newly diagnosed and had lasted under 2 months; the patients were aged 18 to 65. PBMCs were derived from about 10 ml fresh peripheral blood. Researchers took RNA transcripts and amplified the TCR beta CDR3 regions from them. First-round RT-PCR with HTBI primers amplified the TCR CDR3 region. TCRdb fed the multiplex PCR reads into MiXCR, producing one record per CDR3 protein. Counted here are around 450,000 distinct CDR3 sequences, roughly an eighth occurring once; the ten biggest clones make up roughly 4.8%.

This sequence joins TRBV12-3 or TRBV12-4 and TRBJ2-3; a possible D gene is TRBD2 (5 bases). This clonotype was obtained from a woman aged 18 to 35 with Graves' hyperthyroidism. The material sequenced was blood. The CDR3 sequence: CASTERKSTDTQYF. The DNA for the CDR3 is TGTGCCAGCACAGAGCGGAAGAGCACAGATACGCAGTATTTT.